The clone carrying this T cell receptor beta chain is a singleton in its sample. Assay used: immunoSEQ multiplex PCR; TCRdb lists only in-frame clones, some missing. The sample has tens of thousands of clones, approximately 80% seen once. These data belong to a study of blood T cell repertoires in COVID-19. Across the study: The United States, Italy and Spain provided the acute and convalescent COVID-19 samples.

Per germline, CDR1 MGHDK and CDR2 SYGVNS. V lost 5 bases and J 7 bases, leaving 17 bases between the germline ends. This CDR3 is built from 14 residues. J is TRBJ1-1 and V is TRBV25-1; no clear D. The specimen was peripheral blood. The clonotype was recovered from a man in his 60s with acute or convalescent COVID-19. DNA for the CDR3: TGTGCCAGCAGTCCAACCTGGGCCCACGATGAAGCTTTCTTT. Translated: CASSPTWAHDEAFF.